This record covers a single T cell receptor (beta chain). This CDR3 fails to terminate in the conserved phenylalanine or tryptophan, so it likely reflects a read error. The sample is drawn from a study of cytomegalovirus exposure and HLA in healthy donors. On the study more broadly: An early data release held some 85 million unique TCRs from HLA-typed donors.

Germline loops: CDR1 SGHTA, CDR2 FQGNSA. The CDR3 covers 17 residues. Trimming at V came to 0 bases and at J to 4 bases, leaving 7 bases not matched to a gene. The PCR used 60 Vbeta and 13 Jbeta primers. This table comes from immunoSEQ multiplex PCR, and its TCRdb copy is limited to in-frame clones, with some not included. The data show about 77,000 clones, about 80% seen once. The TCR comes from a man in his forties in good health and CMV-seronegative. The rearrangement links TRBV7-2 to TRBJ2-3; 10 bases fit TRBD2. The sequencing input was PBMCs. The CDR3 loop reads CASSLASSGGGADTQYL. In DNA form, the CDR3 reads TGTGCCAGCAGCTTAGCGTCTAGCGGGGGAGGGGCAGATACGCAGTATCTT.